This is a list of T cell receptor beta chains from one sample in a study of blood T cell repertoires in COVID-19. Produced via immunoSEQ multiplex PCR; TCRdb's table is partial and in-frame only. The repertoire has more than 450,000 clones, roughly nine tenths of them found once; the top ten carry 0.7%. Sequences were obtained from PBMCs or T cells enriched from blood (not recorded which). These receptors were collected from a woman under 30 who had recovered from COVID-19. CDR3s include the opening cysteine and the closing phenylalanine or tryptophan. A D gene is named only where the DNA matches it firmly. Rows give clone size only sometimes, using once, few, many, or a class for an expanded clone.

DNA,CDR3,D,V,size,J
TGTGCCAGCATGGGGGGGGGACGGAGCGGTGAGCAGTTCTTC,CASMGGGRSGEQFF,TRBD2,TRBV2,.,TRBJ2-1
TGTGCCAGCAGCCAAGTCGGGACTAGCAGAGTGGATTTT,CASSQVGTSRVDF,TRBD2,TRBV3-1/TRBV3-2,.,TRBJ2-3
TGCAGTGCTAGTCCCGGGACTCCCGGCACCGGGGAGCTGTTTTTT,CSASPGTPGTGELFF,.,TRBV20-1,.,TRBJ2-2
TGTGCCAGCAGTAGACGCTCCCAGGCCGGGGAGCTGTTTTTT,CASSRRSQAGELFF,.,TRBV6-2/TRBV6-3,.,TRBJ2-2
TGTGCCAGCAGTAGACTAGCGGGGGGGGAGACCCAGTACTTC,CASSRLAGGETQYF,TRBD2,TRBV6-5,.,TRBJ2-5
TGCAGCGCGGGACAGGGGGCGGACACTGAAGCTTTCTTT,CSAGQGADTEAFF,TRBD1,TRBV29-1,.,TRBJ1-1
TGTGCCAGCAGTTACTCCGATACGGAGGTGATAAAGCAGTACTTC,CASSYSDTEVIKQYF,.,TRBV6-2/TRBV6-3,few,TRBJ2-7
TGTGCCAGCAGTTCTACGGGTGCTGGAGGCTACACCTTC,CASSSTGAGGYTF,.,TRBV12-3/TRBV12-4,.,TRBJ1-2
TGTGCCAGCAGTCGCACCTACTTAGGGGAACAGCCCCAGCATTTT,CASSRTYLGEQPQHF,.,TRBV7-8,once,TRBJ1-5
TGCGCCAGCAGCGTTCAACAGGGGGCCTCCTACGAGCAGTACTTC,CASSVQQGASYEQYF,TRBD1,TRBV5-1,.,TRBJ2-7
TGTGCCACAACGGGTTATCCGGGACAGGGGCCAGTGCGCACCTTC,CATTGYPGQGPVRTF,TRBD1,TRBV24-1,.,TRBJ1-2
TGTGCCAGCAGCCAAAAGGCAGGGATCAGTCAGCCCCAGCATTTT,CASSQKAGISQPQHF,.,TRBV4-2,.,TRBJ1-5
TGTGCCAGCAGCCCCGGACAGGGAGGGCAGCCCCAGCATTTT,CASSPGQGGQPQHF,TRBD1,TRBV7-9,few,TRBJ1-5
TGTGCCAGTAGTATAGATCCCGACACCTCGTACAGGGAAGGGGGTGGACTCTTTCAAGAGACCCAGTACTTC,CASSIDPDTSYREGGGLFQETQYF,.,TRBV19,.,TRBJ2-5
TGTGCCTGGAGCCATGGGCGTTCACCCCTCCACTTT,CAWSHGRSPLHF,.,TRBV30,.,TRBJ1-6
TGTGCCAGCAGCACCCGGACAGGGGAAGGGAACACCGGGGAGCTGTTTTTT,CASSTRTGEGNTGELFF,TRBD1,TRBV7-9,once,TRBJ2-2
TGTGCCTGGAGTGTTGGCGGTACCACTTACGAGCAGTACTTC,CAWSVGGTTYEQYF,.,TRBV30,.,TRBJ2-7
TGCGCCAGCAGCCCGCCGACAGGTTTGGGCTACGAGCAGTACTTC,CASSPPTGLGYEQYF,.,TRBV5-1,.,TRBJ2-7
TGTGCCAGCAGGGTACGGGGGGTGGAAGATACGCAGTATTTT,CASRVRGVEDTQYF,TRBD2,TRBV2,.,TRBJ2-3
TGCGCCAGCAGCCAAGATCAGGTAGCGGGGGTCCCGGGGGCCGGGGAGCTGTTTTTT,CASSQDQVAGVPGAGELFF,TRBD2,TRBV4-1,.,TRBJ2-2
TGTGCCATCAGCCTTAATGAAATAACAGGGACCCTCTATGGCTACACCTTC,CAISLNEITGTLYGYTF,.,TRBV10-3,.,TRBJ1-2
TGTGCCAGCAGTGCTTCAGGGGGGTATAGCAATCAGCCCCAGCATTTT,CASSASGGYSNQPQHF,TRBD1,TRBV6-1,.,TRBJ1-5
TGTGCCAGCCCTATCGGGTTAAAGGGAGATAATGAAAAACTGTTTTTT,CASPIGLKGDNEKLFF,.,TRBV2,.,TRBJ1-4
TGTGCCAGCAGACTGAACACCGGGGAGCTGTTTTTT,CASRLNTGELFF,.,TRBV11-3,.,TRBJ2-2